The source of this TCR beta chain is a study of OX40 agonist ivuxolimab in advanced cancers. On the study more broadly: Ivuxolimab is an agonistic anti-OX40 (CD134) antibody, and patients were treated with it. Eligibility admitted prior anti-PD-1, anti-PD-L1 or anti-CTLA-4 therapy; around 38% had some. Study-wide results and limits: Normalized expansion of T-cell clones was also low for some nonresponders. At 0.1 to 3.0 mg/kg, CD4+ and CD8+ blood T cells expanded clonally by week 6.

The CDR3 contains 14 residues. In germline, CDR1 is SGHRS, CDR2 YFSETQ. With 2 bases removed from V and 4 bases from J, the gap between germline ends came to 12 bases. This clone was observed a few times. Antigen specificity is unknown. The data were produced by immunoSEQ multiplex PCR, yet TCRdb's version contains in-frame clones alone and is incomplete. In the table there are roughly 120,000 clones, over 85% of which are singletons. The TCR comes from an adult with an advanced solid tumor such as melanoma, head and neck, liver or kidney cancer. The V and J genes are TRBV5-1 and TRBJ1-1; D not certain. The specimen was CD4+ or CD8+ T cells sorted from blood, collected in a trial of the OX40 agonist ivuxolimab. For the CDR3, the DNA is TGCGCCAGCAGCTTCGAAGGTCGGGGCACTGAAGCTTTCTTT. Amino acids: CASSFEGRGTEAFF.